This entry lists 20 T cell receptor beta chains sequenced from one sample in a study of CD8+CD57+ T cells in acquired aplastic anemia. Genomic DNA, serving as template, underwent TCR beta VDJ and CDR3 profiling. TCRdb redid the calling of the reads with MiXCR, one entry per CDR3 protein. The repertoire holds 270,000 or so distinct CDR3 sequences, with roughly 82% as singletons. Sequencing involved patients with CD8+CD57+ cell expansion previously shown by flow cytometry. Material: sorted CD4+, CD8+, or CD8+CD57+ T cells (not recorded which) from PBMCs. Every receptor here comes from a human donor with aplastic anemia.

This clonotype was observed once. The conserved final phenylalanine or tryptophan is absent from the CDR3, which likely points to a read error. No DNA is shown, since the ends of the CDR3 on it are uncertain; the CDR3 is the one TCRdb lists. The chain recombines TRBV2 with TRBJ2-1; TRBD1 reflects the table's D call only, with no check against the DNA. CDR1 SNHLY and CDR2 FYNNEI come from the germline V gene. The CDR3 extends over 16 residues, inclusive of both ends. The CDR3 is CASREGGRDTQDVELV.

This clonotype was seen once. The rearrangement links TRBV11-2 to TRBJ2-3, with no clear D. CDR3 length: 14 amino acids. Germline loops: CDR1 SGHAT, CDR2 FQNNGV. V was cut by 3 bases and J by 6 bases, with 13 bases left in between. CDR3 amino acids: CASSLRPLTDTQYF. In DNA form, the CDR3 reads TGTGCCAGCAGCTTGCGCCCCCTGACCGATACGCAGTATTTT.

Concerning this clonotype: The final CDR3 position lacks the conserved phenylalanine or tryptophan, pointing to a likely read error. The DNA is left out, because the CDR3 cannot be placed on it with certainty; the CDR3 is given as TCRdb lists it. V usage is TRBV7-9 and J usage is TRBJ2-3; the table's D gene call, TRBD2, was not cross checked with the DNA. The germline CDR1 and CDR2 sequences are SEHNR and FQNEAQ (reference sequence). The CDR3 length is 13 residues, termini included. The CDR3: CASSYQRRGRRDL.

About this clonotype itself: A read error may produce the germline difference seen at one junction end. The chain links TRBV12-3 or TRBV12-4 to TRBJ2-5, with 10 bases fitting TRBD2. This CDR3 region has 14 residues. The chain's CDR3 is CASSLDLAGEQYFF. The CDR3 DNA follows: TGTGCCAGCAGTTTAGACCTAGCGGGGGAGCAGTACTTCTTC.

In DNA form, the CDR3 reads TGTGCCAGCAGTGGGGTGGGGGGACGCAAGAACACTGAAGCTTTCTTT. Translating gives CASSGVGGRKNTEAFF. V gene TRBV2 combines with J gene TRBJ1-1, with a weak D call TRBD1 (5 bases). Trimming removed 4 bases from V and 1 base from J, with 16 bases in between. Germline V CDR1 and CDR2: SNHLY, FYNNEI. CDR3 length equals 16 residues.

This clonotype was observed a few times. Given the absence of the conserved phenylalanine or tryptophan at the CDR3 end, a read error is likely. Because the CDR3's place on the DNA is in doubt, the DNA is left out and the CDR3 is given as listed by TCRdb. The chain combines TRBV7-9 with TRBJ2-3; no check of the table's D call, TRBD1, against the DNA was made. The germline V gene encodes CDR1 SEHNR and CDR2 FQNEAQ (reference sequence). The CDR3 is 13 amino acids long, termini counted. The CDR3 loop is CASSLVPGEPYFV.

This chain links TRBV4-3 with TRBJ1-5; a possible D gene is TRBD1 (5 bases). Germline V gives CDR1 LGHNA, CDR2 YSLEER. The ends were cut back, 5 bases at V and 5 bases at J, with 13 bases in the middle. This CDR3 comprises 14 residues. The CDR3 nucleotides are TGCGCCAGCAGCTTGGAGGTGGGGGATCAGCCCCAGCATTTT. This codes for CASSLEVGDQPQHF.

On this clonotype: One end of the junction is discordant with germline, which a read error may explain. The chain is built from TRBV7-8 and TRBJ1-1; no clear D gene. Germline lookup yields CDR1 SGHVS and CDR2 FQNEAQ. CDR3 size: 14 residues. The CDR3 coding sequence is TGTGCCAGCAGCTTAGCGGGAGGAGCCGATGAAGCGTATTTT. It translates to CASSLAGGADEAYF.

This clonotype has more than one count but fewer than ten. Sequence at one end of the junction differs from germline and may be a read error. The chain recombines TRBV4-1 with TRBJ1-1, with 8 bases fitting TRBD1. There are 13 residues in the CDR3. Germline V CDR1 and CDR2: MGHRA, YSYEKL. This chain's CDR3 is CASSSDRDTEAFF. As DNA, the CDR3 is TGTGCCAGCAGCTCGGACAGGGACACTGAAGCTTTCTTT.

V and J are TRBV7-2 and TRBJ2-2; D could derive from TRBD1 or TRBD2 (5 bases each). The CDR3 has 14 amino acids. V lost 6 bases to trimming and J lost 4 bases, with 12 bases between them. Germline V gives CDR1 SGHTA, CDR2 FQGNSA. CDR3 sequence reads: CASRWGTGTGELFF. CDR3 sequence (DNA): TGTGCCAGCAGGTGGGGGACGGGCACCGGGGAGCTGTTTTTT.

For this clonotype: The CDR3 ends on some other residue instead of the conserved phenylalanine or tryptophan, so this is likely a read error. The DNA is left out, because the CDR3 cannot be placed on it with certainty; the CDR3 is given as TCRdb lists it. The chain has TRBV2 and TRBJ2-1; TRBD1 was called by the table and not checked on the DNA. Both ends counted, the CDR3 spans 16 residues. Germline CDR1 and CDR2: SNHLY and FYNNEI. CDR3: CASSELEPLLYEQYFC.

Note on this clonotype: The CDR3 end shows no conserved phenylalanine or tryptophan, and so a read error is likely. This chain joins TRBV7-2 and TRBJ2-5, with 7 bases identical to TRBD1. This CDR3 region has 12 residues. V trimming: 11 bases; J trimming: 8 bases; junction bases outside the gene matches: 11. Germline lookup yields CDR1 SGHTA and CDR2 FQGNSA. Here the CDR3 reads CAGQAARDTQYL. The CDR3 nucleotides are TGTGCCGGACAGGCGGCTAGGGACACCCAGTACTTA.

This chain links TRBV7-8 with TRBJ2-1, with D possibly being TRBD2 (6 bases). The germline V and J ends were trimmed by 6 bases and 8 bases, with 23 bases remaining between them. CDR1 is SGHVS and CDR2 is FQNEAQ in the germline V gene. This CDR3 is built from 16 residues. CDR3 nucleotides: TGTGCCAGCAGTGAAGTGGTTGGCGGGGCCTTGCATGAGCAGTTCTTC. Its protein is CASSEVVGGALHEQFF.

The chain employs TRBV7-8 and TRBJ2-7; D may be TRBD2 (5 bases). Trimming removed 3 bases at V and 1 base at J, with 22 bases between. Germline assignment: CDR1 SGHVS and CDR2 FQNEAQ. This CDR3 comprises 18 residues. The CDR3, as DNA: TGTGCCAGCAGCTTTCATCCAGACGGGGATACCCTTTCCTACGAGCAGTACGTC. Encoded protein: CASSFHPDGDTLSYEQYV.

Note on this clonotype: At one boundary the junction diverges from the germline segment, which might be a read error. The gene calls are TRBV2 and TRBJ2-1; D may be TRBD1 or TRBD2 (6 bases each). Germline-derived CDR1 and CDR2 are SNHLY and FYNNEI. The CDR3 extends over 15 amino acids. CDR3 in amino acids: CASGDGGTDTNEHFF. CDR3 nucleotides: TGTGCCAGCGGGGACGGGGGCACAGATACGAATGAGCATTTCTTC.

This clonotype has a count of ten or more. V and J are TRBV9 and TRBJ2-2, with D hard to call. The germline gives CDR1 SGDLS, CDR2 YYNGEE. Trimming left V 3 bases short and J 5 bases short, with 8 bases between. The CDR3 has 13 amino acids. The CDR3 here is CASSALSTGELFF. The CDR3 DNA reads as TGTGCCAGCAGCGCCCTTAGTACCGGGGAGCTGTTTTTT.

This clonotype was seen a handful of times. Since no conserved phenylalanine or tryptophan closes the CDR3, a read error is the likely cause. The DNA is left out, because the CDR3 cannot be placed on it with certainty; the CDR3 is given as TCRdb lists it. The chain is built from TRBV2 and TRBJ2-3; the table gives TRBD1 as D, unverified against the DNA. The CDR3 is made up of 13 amino acids, end residues included. The V gene's germline CDR1 is SNHLY and CDR2 FYNNEI. The CDR3 region is CASSESYSNQPQH.

The table lists this clonotype with a few counts. Compared with germline, one end of the junction differs, possibly owing to a read error. This rearrangement joins TRBV11-3 to TRBJ1-6, with TRBD1 as a possible D gene (6 bases). The CDR3 has 17 residues. CDR1 is SGHNT, CDR2 YENEEA, per germline. This chain's CDR3 is CASSVDLTGSYNSPLHF. CDR3 nucleotides: TGTGCCAGCAGCGTAGATCTGACAGGCTCCTATAATTCACCCCTCCACTTT. The full variable domain, completed using reference TRBV11-3 and TRBJ1-6, is EAGVVQSPRYKIIEKKQPVAFWCNPISGHNTLYWYLQNLGQGPELLIRYENEEAVDDSQLPKDRFSAERLKGVDSTLKIQPAELGDSAVYLCASSVDLTGSYNSPLHFGNGTRLTVT.

V usage is TRBV24-1 and J usage is TRBJ1-3; weak D call: TRBD1 (5 bases). V was pared by 6 bases and J by 16 bases, with 33 bases between. The CDR3 extends over 17 amino acids. CDR1 and CDR2 (germline): KGHDR, SFDVKD. The CDR3 loop reads CATSMSGGVITTGELYF. In DNA form, the CDR3 reads TGTGCCACCAGTATGAGCGGGGGGGTTATAACCACCGGGGAGCTGTATTTT.

V gene TRBV7-8 combines with J gene TRBJ2-7, with TRBD2 as a possible D gene (6 bases). The CDR3 extends over 18 amino acids. V lost 2 bases, J lost 4 bases, and 24 bases lay in between. Germline assignment: CDR1 SGHVS and CDR2 FQNEAQ. The chain's CDR3 is CASSLPGDGATQYYEQYV. The CDR3, as DNA: TGTGCCAGCAGCTTACCGGGAGACGGCGCTACGCAGTATTACGAGCAGTACGTC.